This entry concerns a single T cell receptor (beta chain). A single count supports this clone. Its antigen has not been determined. Per-base qualities were not stored, and no clone one base away is much larger. These data originate in a study of T cell clonotyping in hematopoietic cell transplantation (dated by TCRdb to the early 2020s). General notes on the study: Recipient samples taken before transplant were obtained following cytoreduction. A total of 135 blood samples were collected in the study from about 40 consecutive transplant recipients and their related donors. Recruitment of patients ran from September 2015 to January 2017, and follow-up continued until September 2020 or until death. Results and caveats for the whole study, not just this receptor: Recipient TCR diversity fell after transplant, with pathologically expanded clonotypes rising progressively from day 30 to day 180. The sample size was limited and the cells went unsorted, which meant the CD4 and CD8 repertoire contributions could not be told apart. Broader posttransplant TCR repertoire diversity was predicted by donor and pretransplant recipient Inverse Simpson Index values. Only a small fraction of recipient repertoires overlapped donor repertoires, with over 95% appearing de novo at the given depth.

CDR1 SEHNR and CDR2 FQNEAQ are derived from the germline V gene (reference sequence). The CDR3 covers 14 residues, taking in both the cysteine and the phenylalanine. Of all the DNA, just the CDR3 is kept, 42 bases in frame from base 1. V lost 1 base and J lost 1 base; the stretch between them is 7 bases long. The immunoSEQ assay, a bias-controlled multiplex PCR using V- and J-specific primers, was used to amplify TCR beta CDR3 regions from genomic DNA. In a second PCR step, the CDR3 amplicons were tagged with a proprietary barcode plus Illumina adapter sequences. An Illumina MiSeq instrument was used for sequencing of the CDR3 libraries. In the original analysis: immunoSEQ Analyzer 3.0 was used for export and quality control, with R Bioconductor and Immunarch used for downstream analyses. Only productive rearrangements in the normalized downsampled data set were used to calculate repertoire metrics. Pathologically expanded clonotypes were defined as those larger than 5 templates in the normalized cohort. Repertoire diversity was measured with the Inverse Simpson Index. The non-normalized data set was used for CMV-specificity analyses so that all clonotypes could be captured. TCRdb's version of the immuneACCESS table is confined to in-frame rearrangements and falls short of the full clone set. An unresolved V gene accounts for under half of the shortfall where checked; the remainder is of unknown origin. V and J calls and clone size are as listed in that table; D and trimming were resolved from the DNA. This sample is represented by around 10,000 clones; roughly 90% of them were singletons. The top ten constitute 10% to 15% of the sample.

The sample's time point label, decoded: recipient sample about 28 days before transplant, after cytoreduction. Blood samples were obtained from recipients approximately 28 days before transplant and at days 30, 100 and 180 after transplant. Nuclei Lysis Solution was used to extract genomic DNA from fresh or cryopreserved unfractionated peripheral blood mononuclear cells. The sequencing used peripheral blood mononuclear cells, collected before stem cell transplant. The chain was built from TRBV7-9 and TRBJ1-1; the D gene cannot be resolved reliably. The source is a woman in her 40s with acute myeloid leukemia. Some clones in this sample may be carry-over from other donors' samples. Read as DNA, the sequence is TGTGCCAGCAGCTTAGGTCCACAGAACACTGAAGCTTTCTTT. Translated, this is CASSLGPQNTEAFF.